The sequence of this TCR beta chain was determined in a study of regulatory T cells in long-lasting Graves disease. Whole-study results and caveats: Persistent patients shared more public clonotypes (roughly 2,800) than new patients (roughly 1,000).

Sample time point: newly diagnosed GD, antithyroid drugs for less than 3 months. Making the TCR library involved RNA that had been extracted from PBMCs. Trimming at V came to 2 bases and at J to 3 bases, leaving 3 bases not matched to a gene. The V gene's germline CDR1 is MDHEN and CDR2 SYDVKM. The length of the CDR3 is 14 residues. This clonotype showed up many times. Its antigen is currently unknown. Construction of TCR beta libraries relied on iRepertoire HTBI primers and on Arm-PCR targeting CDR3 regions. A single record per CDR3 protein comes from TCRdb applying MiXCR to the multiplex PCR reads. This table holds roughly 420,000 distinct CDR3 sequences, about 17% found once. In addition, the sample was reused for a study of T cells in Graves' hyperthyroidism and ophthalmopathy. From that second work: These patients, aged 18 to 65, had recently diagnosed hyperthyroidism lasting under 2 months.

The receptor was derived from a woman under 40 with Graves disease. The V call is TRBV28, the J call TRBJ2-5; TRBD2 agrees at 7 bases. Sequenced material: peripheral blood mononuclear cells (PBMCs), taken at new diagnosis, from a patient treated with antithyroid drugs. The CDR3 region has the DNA TGTGCCAGCAGTTTAGCCAGCGGGAAAGAGACCCAGTACTTC. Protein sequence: CASSLASGKETQYF.